The 21 T cell receptor beta chains below were found in one sample sequenced in a study of blood T cell repertoires in COVID-19. Assay: immunoSEQ multiplex PCR; the TCRdb copy retains only in-frame clones and omits some. The repertoire holds over 150,000 clones, with roughly 84% as singletons. Sequenced material: peripheral blood. These receptors came from a human donor in a cohort sampled during active COVID-19.

J is TRBJ1-1 and V is TRBV5-1; D remains unclear. Germline V gene sequence: CDR1 SGHRS, CDR2 YFSETQ. Between the trimmed V and J ends, which lost 2 bases and 2 bases, there was a span of 13 bases. This CDR3 contains 15 residues. The CDR3 region has the DNA TGCGCCAGCAGCTTCTACGGGGAAATAAACACTGAAGCTTTCTTT. It encodes CASSFYGEINTEAFF.

The rearrangement links TRBV21-1 to TRBJ1-3; TRBD1 is taken as the D call from the table, unchecked against the DNA. TRBV21-1 is listed as a pseudogene. This CDR3 region has 16 residues. As DNA, the CDR3 is TGTGCCAGCAGCAAAAGATATCCCGGGACAGGGTGCTCCATATATTTT. This sequence encodes CASSKRYPGTGCSIYF.

The rearrangement links TRBV7-6 to TRBJ1-4, with D unresolved. CDR1 is SGHVS and CDR2 is FNYEAQ in the germline V gene. This CDR3 has 15 residues. Trimming shortened V by 5 bases and J by 2 bases, and 12 bases separated the two germline ends. CDR3 in amino acids: CASSPEAKTNEKLFF. As DNA, the CDR3 is TGTGCCAGCAGCCCCGAGGCGAAGACTAATGAAAAACTGTTTTTT.

J is TRBJ2-1 and V is TRBV10-1, with D perhaps matching TRBD2 (6 bases). In germline, CDR1 is WNHNN, CDR2 SYGVQD (reference sequence). This CDR3 spans 12 amino acids. Trimming cost V 4 bases and J 10 bases, with 11 bases left between them. The CDR3 protein is CASSVYGSEQFF. For the CDR3, the DNA is TGCGCCAGCAGTGTCTACGGGAGCGAGCAGTTCTTC.

The chain couples TRBV3-1 (or the pseudogene TRBV3-2) to TRBJ2-7; D not resolved. This CDR3 contains 13 residues. Deletions cut 3 bases from V and 2 bases from J, with 8 bases between. Germline V gene data show CDR1 as LGHDT and CDR2 as YNNKEL (reference sequence). The CDR3 loop reads CASSHRATYEQYF. CDR3 sequence (DNA): TGTGCCAGCAGCCATCGCGCGACCTACGAGCAGTACTTC.

This clone came up once. The chain recombines TRBV16 with TRBJ2-3; 7 bases map to TRBD1. The germline V gene has CDR1 KGHSY and CDR2 FQNENV. This CDR3 has 16 amino acids. The trim removed 2 bases at V and 2 bases at J, leaving 7 bases unmatched. CDR3: CASSQPRDRYTDTQYF. CDR3 nucleotides: TGTGCCAGCAGCCAACCCCGGGACAGATACACAGATACGCAGTATTTT.

This clone was picked up a small number of times. The rearrangement joins TRBV28 to TRBJ1-5; a weak D match, TRBD1 (5 bases). The CDR3 runs to 16 residues. Trimming cost V 2 bases and J 2 bases, with 13 bases left between them. CDR1 is MDHEN and CDR2 is SYDVKM in the germline V gene. CDR3 nucleotides: TGTGCCAGCAGTTTAGGGAGGGGATGGGGCAATCAGCCCCAGCATTTT. It translates to CASSLGRGWGNQPQHF.

The genes are TRBV9 and TRBJ1-2, with 8 bases matching TRBD1. The CDR3 consists of 14 residues. The trim removed 0 bases at V and 8 bases at J, leaving 6 bases unmatched. CDR1 is SGDLS, CDR2 YYNGEE, per germline. The CDR3 region has the DNA TGTGCCAGCAGCGTAGTTGGGACAGGCGGAGGCTACACCTTC. Amino acids: CASSVVGTGGGYTF.

This clone has a handful of counts. V is TRBV5-5 and J is TRBJ2-6; 8 nucleotides line up with TRBD1. The length of the CDR3 is 17 residues. Germline values: CDR1 SGHKS, CDR2 YYEKEE (reference sequence). Trimming removed 4 bases from V and 2 bases from J; junction bases left unmatched: 8. CDR3 region: CASSRQGIEPGANVLTF. The CDR3 region has the DNA TGTGCCAGCAGCCGACAGGGGATAGAGCCTGGGGCCAACGTCCTGACTTTC.

The chain links TRBV4-1 to TRBJ2-3, with D perhaps TRBD2 (6 bases). Trimming left V 3 bases short and J 2 bases short, with 9 bases between. This CDR3 has 14 residues. Germline CDR1 reads MGHRA; CDR2 reads YSYEKL. CDR3 in DNA: TGCGCCAGCAGCCAGGGAGGCCCCACAGATACGCAGTATTTT. Translation: CASSQGGPTDTQYF.

The V call is TRBV5-4, the J call TRBJ2-5, with a weak D call TRBD2 (6 bases). Per germline, CDR1 SGHNT and CDR2 YYREEE (reference sequence). Trimming removed 2 bases from V and 2 bases from J, with 10 bases in between. This CDR3 region has 14 residues. The CDR3: CASSLTGVQETQYF. The CDR3 DNA sequence: TGTGCCAGCAGCTTAACGGGGGTACAAGAGACCCAGTACTTC.

The chain is built from TRBV19 and TRBJ2-4; 12 bases are a match to TRBD2. The germline gives CDR1 LNHDA, CDR2 SQIVND (reference sequence). V lost 7 bases and J lost 10; bases outside the gene matches: 5. The CDR3 is 13 amino acids. CDR3 bases: TGTGCCAGTATCGGGACTAGCGGGTTGATTCAGTACTTC. Amino acids: CASIGTSGLIQYF.

The rearrangement uses TRBV9 and TRBJ1-3, with unresolved D. The length of the CDR3 is 19 residues. V gave up 0 bases and J gave up 0 bases, with 19 bases separating them. Germline CDR1 SGDLS, CDR2 YYNGEE. CDR3 in DNA: TGTGCCAGCAGCGTAGTCTCCGTGGTTAGCCAACGCTCTGGAAACACCATATATTTT. Protein product: CASSVVSVVSQRSGNTIYF.

The chain uses TRBV19 and TRBJ1-4; the D is unclear. The ends were cut back, 7 bases at V and 8 bases at J, with 20 bases in the middle. Germline CDR1 LNHDA, CDR2 SQIVND (reference sequence). CDR3 length: 15 amino acids. CDR3 sequence (DNA): TGTGCCAGTACCGGTAGAAACGCGGTCCGGGAAAAACTGTTTTTT. Its protein product is CASTGRNAVREKLFF.

CDR3: CASSTGGSHSGNTIYF. CDR3 nucleotides: TGCGCCAGCAGCACCGGAGGCAGCCACTCTGGAAACACCATATATTTT. The chain carries TRBV5-1 and TRBJ1-3; D unclear. The CDR3 is 16 amino acids. Germline V gene lookup returns CDR1 SGHRS and CDR2 YFSETQ. The V end was cut by 4 bases, the J end by 0 bases, with 14 bases between.

This chain connects TRBV4-1 to TRBJ2-5; 8 bases align to TRBD1. This CDR3 spans 14 amino acids. CDR1 MGHRA and CDR2 YSYEKL come from the germline V gene. The J segment lost 3 bases and the V segment lost 4 bases, leaving 4 bases of the junction unmatched. The CDR3 coding sequence is TGCGCCAGCAGCCGTCAGGACAGGGAAGAGACCCAGTACTTC. Amino acid sequence: CASSRQDREETQYF.

This clone was counted once. The CDR3 DNA follows: TGTGCCAGCAGCCCGGGGACAGGGGGCAACGAGCAGTTCTTC. This gives the protein CASSPGTGGNEQFF. The V call is TRBV4-2, the J call TRBJ2-1, with 12 bases fitting TRBD1. Germline CDR1 LGHNA, CDR2 YNFKEQ. This CDR3 contains 14 residues. The V and J ends lost 4 bases and 10 bases, in that order; junction bases with no gene match: 5.

This clone was seen once. The rearrangement uses TRBV7-2 and TRBJ2-7; weak D call: TRBD1 (5 bases). V shed 3 bases and J shed 0 bases, with 12 bases lying between them. The CDR3 covers 15 residues. Looked up from germline, CDR1 is SGHTA and CDR2 is FQGNSA. CDR3 nucleotide sequence: TGTGCCAGCAGCTTGGTGGACACCAGCTCCTACGAGCAGTACTTC. Translation gives CASSLVDTSSYEQYF.

This rearrangement joins TRBV12-3 or TRBV12-4 to TRBJ1-1; D not certain. CDR3 length equals 11 residues. The CDR3 is CGSSQGTSAFF. Here the CDR3 DNA reads TGTGGCTCCTCACAAGGAACTAGCGCTTTCTTT.

With regard to this clone: The identical CDR3 is also encoded by other nucleotide sequences in the sample. The V and J genes are TRBV30 and TRBJ2-7; TRBD2 matches at 7 bases. With 3 bases clipped from V and 0 bases from J, the junction kept 2 bases outside the gene matches. Germline values: CDR1 GTSNPN, CDR2 SVGIG (reference sequence). The CDR3 length is 13 residues. CDR3 in amino acids: CAWSGGSSYEQYF. Written as DNA, the CDR3 is TGTGCCTGGAGCGGCGGGAGCTCCTACGAGCAGTACTTC.

V is TRBV4-1 and J is TRBJ2-1; no clear D gene. This CDR3 is 15 amino acids long. Per germline, CDR1 MGHRA and CDR2 YSYEKL. Trimming cost V 0 bases and J 7 bases, with 13 bases left between them. CDR3 in DNA: TGCGCCAGCAGCCAAGATCCATCAACGAGGAATGAGCAGTTCTTC. Translated: CASSQDPSTRNEQFF.